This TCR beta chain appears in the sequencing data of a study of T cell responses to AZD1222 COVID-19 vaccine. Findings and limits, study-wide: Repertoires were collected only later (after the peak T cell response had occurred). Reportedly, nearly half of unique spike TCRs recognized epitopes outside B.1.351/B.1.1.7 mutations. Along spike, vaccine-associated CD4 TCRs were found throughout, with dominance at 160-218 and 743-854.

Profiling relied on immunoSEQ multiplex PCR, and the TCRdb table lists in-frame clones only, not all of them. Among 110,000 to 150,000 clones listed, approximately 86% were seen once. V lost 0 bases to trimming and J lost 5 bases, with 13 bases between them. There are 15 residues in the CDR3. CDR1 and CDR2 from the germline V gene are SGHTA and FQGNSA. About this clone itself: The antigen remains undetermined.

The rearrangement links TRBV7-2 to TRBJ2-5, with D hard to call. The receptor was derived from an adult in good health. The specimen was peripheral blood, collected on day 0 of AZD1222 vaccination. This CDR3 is CASSLAGTGLETQYF. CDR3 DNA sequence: TGTGCCAGCAGCTTAGCGGGAACCGGTTTGGAGACCCAGTACTTC. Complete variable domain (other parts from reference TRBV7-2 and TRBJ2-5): GAGVSQSPSNKVTEKGKDVELRCDPISGHTALYWYRQSLGQGLEFLIYFQGNSAPDKSGLPSDRFSAERTGGSVSTLTIQRTQQEDSAVYLCASSLAGTGLETQYFGPGTRLLVL.